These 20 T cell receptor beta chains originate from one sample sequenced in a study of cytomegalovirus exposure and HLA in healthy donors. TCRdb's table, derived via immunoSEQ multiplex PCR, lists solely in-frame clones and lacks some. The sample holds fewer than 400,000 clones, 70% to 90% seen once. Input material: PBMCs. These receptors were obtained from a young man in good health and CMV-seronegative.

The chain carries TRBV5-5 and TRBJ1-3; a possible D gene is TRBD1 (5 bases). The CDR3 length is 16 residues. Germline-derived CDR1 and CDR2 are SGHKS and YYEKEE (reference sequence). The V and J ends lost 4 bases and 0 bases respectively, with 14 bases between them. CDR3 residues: CASSPTPGNSGNTIYF. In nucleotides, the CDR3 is TGTGCCAGCAGCCCAACTCCAGGGAACTCTGGAAACACCATATATTTT.

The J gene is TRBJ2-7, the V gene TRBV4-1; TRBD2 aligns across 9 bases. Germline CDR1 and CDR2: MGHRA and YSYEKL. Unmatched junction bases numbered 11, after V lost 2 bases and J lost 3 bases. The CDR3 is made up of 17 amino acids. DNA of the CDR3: TGCGCCAGCAGCCAACTGGAGGGAGCGGGGGGACTCTACGAGCAGTACTTC. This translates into CASSQLEGAGGLYEQYF.

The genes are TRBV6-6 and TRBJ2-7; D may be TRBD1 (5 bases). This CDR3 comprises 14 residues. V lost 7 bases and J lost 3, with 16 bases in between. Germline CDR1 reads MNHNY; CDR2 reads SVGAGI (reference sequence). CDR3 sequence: CASKDSSIDYEQYF. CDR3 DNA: TGTGCCAGCAAAGACAGCAGTATCGACTACGAGCAGTACTTC.

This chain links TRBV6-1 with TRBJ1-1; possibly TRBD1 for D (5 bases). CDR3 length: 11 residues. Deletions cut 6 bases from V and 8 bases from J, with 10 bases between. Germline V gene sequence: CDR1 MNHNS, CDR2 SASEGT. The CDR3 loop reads CASSGGTEAFF. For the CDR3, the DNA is TGTGCCAGCAGCGGCGGGACGGAAGCTTTCTTT.

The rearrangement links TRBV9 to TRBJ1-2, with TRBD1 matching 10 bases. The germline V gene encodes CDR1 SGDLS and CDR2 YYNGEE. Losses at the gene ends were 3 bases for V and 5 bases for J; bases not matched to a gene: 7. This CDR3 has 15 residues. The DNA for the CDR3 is TGTGCCAGCAGCGCCGGGACAGGGGTGGGGTATGGCTACACCTTC. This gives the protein CASSAGTGVGYGYTF.

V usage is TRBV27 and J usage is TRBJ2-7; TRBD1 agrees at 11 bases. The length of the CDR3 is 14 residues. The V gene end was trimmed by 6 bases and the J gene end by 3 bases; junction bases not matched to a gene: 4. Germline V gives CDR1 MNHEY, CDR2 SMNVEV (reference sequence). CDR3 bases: TGTGCCAGCAGGCTGGGACAGGGGGTCTACGAGCAGTACTTC. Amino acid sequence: CASRLGQGVYEQYF.

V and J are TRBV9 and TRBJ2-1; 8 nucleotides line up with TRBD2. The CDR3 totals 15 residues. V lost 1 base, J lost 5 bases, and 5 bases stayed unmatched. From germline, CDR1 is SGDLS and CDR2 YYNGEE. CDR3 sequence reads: CASSVRGGPDNEQFF. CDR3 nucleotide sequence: TGTGCCAGCAGCGTACGCGGGGGGCCCGACAATGAGCAGTTCTTC.

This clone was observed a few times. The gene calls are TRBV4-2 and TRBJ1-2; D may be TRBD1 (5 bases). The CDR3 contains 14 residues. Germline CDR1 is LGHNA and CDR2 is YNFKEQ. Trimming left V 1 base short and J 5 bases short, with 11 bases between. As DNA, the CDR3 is TGTGCCAGCAGCCAAGTGACTTCAGGGTATGGCTACACCTTC. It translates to CASSQVTSGYGYTF.

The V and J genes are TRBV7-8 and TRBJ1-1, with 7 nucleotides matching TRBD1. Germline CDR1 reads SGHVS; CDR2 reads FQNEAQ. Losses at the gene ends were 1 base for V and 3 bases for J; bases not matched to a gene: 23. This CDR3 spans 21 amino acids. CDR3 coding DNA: TGTGCCAGCAGCTTAGTGCGCTTGGCGGAGAGGGGGCCAGGTCGGGACACTGAAGCTTTCTTT. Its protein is CASSLVRLAERGPGRDTEAFF.

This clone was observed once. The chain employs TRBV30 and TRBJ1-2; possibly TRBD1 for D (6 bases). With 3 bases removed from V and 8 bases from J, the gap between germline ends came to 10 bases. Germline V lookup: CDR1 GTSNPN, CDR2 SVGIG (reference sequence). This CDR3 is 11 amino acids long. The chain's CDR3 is CAWRQGRGYTF. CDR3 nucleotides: TGTGCCTGGAGGCAGGGGAGAGGCTACACCTTC. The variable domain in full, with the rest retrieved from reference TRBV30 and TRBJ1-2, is SQTIHQWPATLVQPVGSPLSLECTVEGTSNPNLYWYRQAAGRGLQLLFYSVGIGQISSEVPQNLSASRPQDRQFILSSKKLLLSDSGFYLCAWRQGRGYTFGSGTRLTVV.

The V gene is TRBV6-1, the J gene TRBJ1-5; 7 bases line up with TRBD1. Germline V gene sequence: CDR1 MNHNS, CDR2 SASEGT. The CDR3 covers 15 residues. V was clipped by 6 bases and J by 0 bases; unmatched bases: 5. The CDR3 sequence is CASRTGIISNQPQHF. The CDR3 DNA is TGTGCCAGCAGGACAGGGATTATTAGCAATCAGCCCCAGCATTTT.

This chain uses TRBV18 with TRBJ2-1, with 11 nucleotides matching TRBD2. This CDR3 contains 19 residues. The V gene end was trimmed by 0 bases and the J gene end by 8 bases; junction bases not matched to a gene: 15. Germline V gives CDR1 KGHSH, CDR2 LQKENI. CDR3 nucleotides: TGTGCCAGCTCACCACCAAGCCACTATAGCGGGGGGGCCGGCGATGAGCAGTTCTTC. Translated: CASSPPSHYSGGAGDEQFF.

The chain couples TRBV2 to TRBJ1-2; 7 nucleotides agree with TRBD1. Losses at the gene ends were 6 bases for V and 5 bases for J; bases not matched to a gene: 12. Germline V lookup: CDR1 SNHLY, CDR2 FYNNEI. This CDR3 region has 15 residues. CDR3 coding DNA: TGTGCCAGCAGGCCCGGATCAGGGGGGTGGTATGGCTACACCTTC. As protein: CASRPGSGGWYGYTF.

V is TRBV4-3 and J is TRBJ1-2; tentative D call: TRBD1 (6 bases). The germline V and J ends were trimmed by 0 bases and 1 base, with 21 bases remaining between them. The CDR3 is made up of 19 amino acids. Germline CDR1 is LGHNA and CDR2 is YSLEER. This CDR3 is CASSQDWGGQGRFNYGYTF. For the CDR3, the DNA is TGCGCCAGCAGCCAAGATTGGGGGGGGCAAGGACGCTTTAACTATGGCTACACCTTC.

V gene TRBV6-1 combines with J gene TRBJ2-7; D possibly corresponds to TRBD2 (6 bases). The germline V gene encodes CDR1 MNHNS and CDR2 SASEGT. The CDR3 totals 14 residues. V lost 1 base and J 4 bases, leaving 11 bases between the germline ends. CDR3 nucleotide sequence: TGTGCCAGCAGTGAAGGTGGGGGAGGTTACGAGCAGTACTTC. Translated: CASSEGGGGYEQYF.

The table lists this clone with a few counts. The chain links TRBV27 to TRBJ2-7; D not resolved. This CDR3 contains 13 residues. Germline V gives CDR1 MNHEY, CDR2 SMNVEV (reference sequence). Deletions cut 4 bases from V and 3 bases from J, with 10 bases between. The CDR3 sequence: CASSSIVFYEQYF. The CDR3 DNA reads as TGTGCCAGCAGTTCCATAGTCTTCTACGAGCAGTACTTC.

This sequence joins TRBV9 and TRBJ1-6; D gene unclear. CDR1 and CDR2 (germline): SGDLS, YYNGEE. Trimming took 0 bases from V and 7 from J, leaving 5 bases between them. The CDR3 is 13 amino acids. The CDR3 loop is CASSVDINSPLHF. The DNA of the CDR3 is TGTGCCAGCAGCGTAGATATCAATTCACCCCTCCACTTT.

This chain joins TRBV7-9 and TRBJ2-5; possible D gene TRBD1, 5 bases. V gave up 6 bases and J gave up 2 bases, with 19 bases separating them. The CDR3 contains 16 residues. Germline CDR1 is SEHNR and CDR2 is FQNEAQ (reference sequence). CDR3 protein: CASSPRWGTGQETQYF. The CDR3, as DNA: TGTGCCAGCAGTCCCAGGTGGGGCACAGGACAAGAGACCCAGTACTTC.

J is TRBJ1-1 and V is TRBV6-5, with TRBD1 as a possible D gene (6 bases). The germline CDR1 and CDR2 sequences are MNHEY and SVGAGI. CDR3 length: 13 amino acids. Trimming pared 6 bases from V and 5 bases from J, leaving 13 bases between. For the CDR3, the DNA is TGTGCCAGCAGAACAACTAGGGGGACTGAAGCTTTCTTT. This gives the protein CASRTTRGTEAFF.

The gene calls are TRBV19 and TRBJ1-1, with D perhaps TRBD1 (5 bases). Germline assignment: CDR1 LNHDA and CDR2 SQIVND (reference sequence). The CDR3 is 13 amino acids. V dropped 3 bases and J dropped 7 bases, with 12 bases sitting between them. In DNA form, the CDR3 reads TGTGCCAGTAGTATCGCGCGGGGCCTTGAAGCTTTCTTT. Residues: CASSIARGLEAFF.